A single sample is the source of the 21 T cell receptor beta chains below, sequenced in a study of Tregs in tolerant kidney transplant recipients. Only in-frame clones appear in the TCRdb table, and some are missing; sequencing was by immunoSEQ multiplex PCR. The sample yields 90,000 to 150,000 clones, roughly 92% seen once. The specimen was CD4+ T cells from blood. These receptors were taken from a human donor in good health.

The rearrangement joins TRBV7-2 to TRBJ1-1; D might be TRBD1 (5 bases). Germline lookup yields CDR1 SGHTA and CDR2 FQGNSA. The V and J ends lost 4 bases and 0 bases respectively, with 15 bases between them. The CDR3 length is 16 residues. CDR3 sequence reads: CASSSSGRNMNTEAFF. In DNA, the CDR3 is TGTGCCAGCAGCTCTTCGGGGCGCAACATGAACACTGAAGCTTTCTTT. The full variable domain, with the rest looked up from reference TRBV7-2 and TRBJ1-1, is GAGVSQSPSNKVTEKGKDVELRCDPISGHTALYWYRQSLGQGLEFLIYFQGNSAPDKSGLPSDRFSAERTGGSVSTLTIQRTQQEDSAVYLCASSSSGRNMNTEAFFGQGTRLTVV.

This rearrangement joins TRBV6-1 to TRBJ1-1; D gene uncertain. In germline, CDR1 is MNHNS, CDR2 SASEGT. There are 11 residues in the CDR3. V was trimmed by 10 bases and J by 5 bases, leaving 11 bases between them. The CDR3 protein is CATTDRTEAFF. CDR3 nucleotides: TGTGCCACCACTGACCGGACTGAAGCTTTCTTT.

This chain joins TRBV10-3 and TRBJ1-5, with 7 positions matching TRBD1. In germline, CDR1 is ENHRY, CDR2 SYGVKD. V was pared by 11 bases and J by 6 bases, with 16 bases of the junction left unmatched. CDR3 size: 15 residues. CDR3 DNA sequence: TGTGCCTCCGGGGGGCGACAGGGAATGGCTCAGCCCCAGCATTTT. This encodes CASGGRQGMAQPQHF.

The gene calls are TRBV18 and TRBJ1-6, with D maybe TRBD1 (5 bases). This CDR3 contains 16 residues. From germline, CDR1 is KGHSH and CDR2 LQKENI. The V gene lost 0 bases and the J gene lost 6 bases, with 12 bases spanning the gap. The CDR3 reads CASSPPKGAPNSPLHF. The CDR3 DNA reads TGTGCCAGCTCACCACCCAAAGGGGCACCTAATTCACCCCTCCACTTT.

The chain employs TRBV21-1 and TRBJ2-4. TRBV21-1 is a recognized pseudogene. The CDR3 is 17 residues long. This CDR3 reads CASSKVCGNGAKNIQYF. The CDR3 nucleotides are TGTGCCAGCAGCAAAGTGTGTGGGAACGGAGCCAAAAACATTCAGTACTTC.

V gene TRBV5-4 combines with J gene TRBJ2-7; 7 nucleotides line up with TRBD1. The germline gives CDR1 SGHNT, CDR2 YYREEE (reference sequence). The length of the CDR3 is 15 residues. V was clipped by 0 bases and J by 5 bases; unmatched bases: 8. The CDR3, as DNA: TGTGCCAGCAGCTTGGTGTCAGGGGGAGATAACGAGCAGTACTTC. Amino acids: CASSLVSGGDNEQYF.

This clone has a handful of counts. The V gene is TRBV30, the J gene TRBJ1-1, with unresolved D. CDR3 length: 12 amino acids. V shed 8 bases and J shed 1 base, with 11 bases lying between them. Germline V gene sequence: CDR1 GTSNPN, CDR2 SVGIG (reference sequence). The CDR3 nucleotides read TGTGCCCTTGGACGGGCGAACACTGAAGCTTTCTTT. Translation gives CALGRANTEAFF.

V usage is TRBV19 and J usage is TRBJ2-1, with 14 bases identical to TRBD2. With V trimmed by 2 bases and J by 2 bases, 8 bases remained unmatched. This CDR3 has 19 amino acids. Germline-derived CDR1 and CDR2 are LNHDA and SQIVND (reference sequence). CDR3 sequence (DNA): TGTGCCAGTAGTATACGCCTGGGACTAGCGGGAGCCCCCTACAATGAGCAGTTCTTC. It specifies CASSIRLGLAGAPYNEQFF.

This chain joins TRBV5-1 and TRBJ1-3; no clear D gene. Germline V CDR1 and CDR2: SGHRS, YFSETQ. Trimming shortened V by 4 bases and J by 3 bases, and 11 bases separated the two germline ends. The CDR3 has 14 amino acids. CDR3 bases: TGCGCCAGCAGCCAAGATGGGGTTGGAAACACCATATATTTT. The encoded protein is CASSQDGVGNTIYF.

V usage is TRBV11-2 and J usage is TRBJ1-5; D is perhaps TRBD1 (6 bases). Looked up from germline, CDR1 is SGHAT and CDR2 is FQNNGV. This CDR3 has 13 residues. V was trimmed by 8 bases and J by 7 bases, leaving 15 bases between them. CDR3 nucleotide sequence: TGTGCCAGCGCCTACAGGGTTGGGCAGCCCCAGCATTTT. Translated, it gives CASAYRVGQPQHF.

CDR3 in amino acids: CASSFETGSYEQYF. CDR3 nucleotide sequence: TGTGCCAGCAGCTTTGAGACAGGGTCCTACGAGCAGTACTTC. This chain links TRBV7-2 with TRBJ2-7; 7 bases match TRBD1. CDR3 length: 14 amino acids. The V and J ends lost 3 bases and 1 base, in that order; junction bases with no gene match: 3. Germline CDR1 is SGHTA and CDR2 is FQGNSA.

V usage is TRBV2 and J usage is TRBJ2-3; no clear D gene. The CDR3 spans 17 residues. CDR1 and CDR2 (germline): SNHLY, FYNNEI. V shed 10 bases and J shed 1 base, with 24 bases lying between them. The CDR3 region has the DNA TGTGCCACCTCTCGTCCAGGTGGGCGATTAGGCACAGATACGCAGTATTTT. Its translation is CATSRPGGRLGTDTQYF. The full variable domain, with the rest looked up from reference TRBV2 and TRBJ2-3, is EPEVTQTPSHQVTQMGQEVILRCVPISNHLYFYWYRQILGQKVEFLVSFYNNEISEKSEIFDDQFSVERPDGSNFTLKIRSTKLEDSAMYFCATSRPGGRLGTDTQYFGPGTRLTVL.

V gene TRBV5-4 combines with J gene TRBJ1-2; D not resolved. CDR3 size: 12 residues. Trimming pared 2 bases from V and 5 bases from J, leaving 7 bases between. The germline V gene encodes CDR1 SGHNT and CDR2 YYREEE (reference sequence). For the CDR3, the DNA is TGTGCCAGCAGCTTAGATAGTTATGGCTACACCTTC. Translated: CASSLDSYGYTF.

This chain links TRBV5-1 with TRBJ1-2, with a tentative D call TRBD1 (6 bases). CDR1 is SGHRS, CDR2 YFSETQ, per germline. V lost 2 bases and J lost 8, with 13 bases in between. This CDR3 region has 13 residues. This CDR3 is CASSLGDIQGYTF. CDR3 coding DNA: TGCGCCAGCAGCTTAGGGGACATTCAGGGCTACACCTTC.

The V gene is TRBV4-1, the J gene TRBJ2-6; D is unresolved. V gave up 1 base and J gave up 0 bases, with 10 bases separating them. Germline V lookup: CDR1 MGHRA, CDR2 YSYEKL. The CDR3 runs 17 residues. The CDR3 nucleotides read TGCGCCAGCAGCCAAGGTCAGGCGACCTCTGGGGCCAACGTCCTGACTTTC. As protein: CASSQGQATSGANVLTF.

This rearrangement joins TRBV9 to TRBJ2-7; D is unresolved. V was pared by 1 base and J by 6 bases, with 11 bases between. Germline CDR1 and CDR2: SGDLS and YYNGEE. The CDR3 has 13 residues. The chain's CDR3 is CASSVSPDGEQYF. DNA of the CDR3: TGTGCCAGCAGCGTAAGCCCAGATGGCGAGCAGTACTTC.

The chain carries TRBV21-1 and TRBJ2-2; whether TRBD1, the table's D call, matches the DNA was not checked. TRBV21-1 is a documented pseudogene. The CDR3 totals 16 residues. CDR3 amino acids: CASSRDRGPGDGELFF. CDR3 bases: TGTGCCAGCAGCAGGGACAGGGGTCCTGGGGACGGGGAGCTGTTTTTT.

This chain joins TRBV29-1 and TRBJ2-2; 8 bases line up with TRBD1. Per the germline V gene, CDR1 is SQVTM and CDR2 is ANQGSEA. Trimming removed 5 bases from V and 7 bases from J; junction bases left unmatched: 6. The CDR3 covers 13 residues. The CDR3: CSVRQGLGGELFF. Written as DNA, the CDR3 is TGCAGCGTTAGACAGGGGCTTGGCGGGGAGCTGTTTTTT.

This clone was counted only a few times. This sequence joins TRBV6-5 and TRBJ1-5; tentative D call: TRBD1 (5 bases). This CDR3 comprises 14 residues. V lost 2 bases and J lost 5, with 10 bases in between. Germline loops: CDR1 MNHEY, CDR2 SVGAGI. Here the CDR3 DNA reads TGTGCCAGCAGTTACGGGGCAGGGCATCAGCCCCAGCATTTT. Its protein product is CASSYGAGHQPQHF.

This clone has a single count. In DNA form, the CDR3 reads TGTGCCAGTAGTCTTCCCAGTAGGGGCTCCTACAATGAGCAGTTCTTC. As protein: CASSLPSRGSYNEQFF. The chain couples TRBV19 to TRBJ2-1, with D possibly TRBD1 on 5 matching bases. Per the germline V gene, CDR1 is LNHDA and CDR2 is SQIVND (reference sequence). CDR3 length: 16 residues. Between the trimmed V and J ends, which lost 5 bases and 0 bases, there was a span of 14 bases.

This chain uses TRBV5-1 with TRBJ2-5; D gene uncertain. Germline CDR1 and CDR2: SGHRS and YFSETQ. The CDR3 totals 12 residues. Between the trimmed V and J ends, which lost 0 bases and 6 bases, there was a span of 6 bases. The CDR3 spells CASSLAGQTQYF. The DNA of the CDR3 is TGCGCCAGCAGCTTGGCCGGCCAGACCCAGTACTTC.